Below, 8 T cell receptor beta chains from the same sample are listed, as sequenced in a study of blood T cell repertoires in COVID-19. TCRdb's table, derived via immunoSEQ multiplex PCR, lists solely in-frame clones and lacks some. The top ten hold approximately 3.6% of the sample, which has approximately 90,000 clones, roughly nine tenths seen once. Sequencing input: peripheral blood. The receptors stem from a woman in her 70s with acute or convalescent COVID-19.

The V gene is TRBV6-1, the J gene TRBJ1-1; TRBD1 is a possible D gene (6 bases). Germline-derived CDR1 and CDR2 are MNHNS and SASEGT. This CDR3 is 15 amino acids long. V lost 3 bases, J lost 1 base, and 12 bases lay in between. The CDR3 loop is CASSDSGGQNTEAFF. CDR3 DNA: TGTGCCAGCAGTGATAGCGGGGGGCAGAACACTGAAGCTTTCTTT.

This clone is a singleton in its sample. V and J are TRBV29-1 and TRBJ1-3; the D is unclear. Germline CDR1 SQVTM, CDR2 ANQGSEA. The V end lost 6 bases, the J end lost 0 bases, and 12 bases lay between the germline ends. The CDR3 is made up of 14 amino acids. As DNA, the CDR3 is TGCAGCGTGGGAGCGGGTTTCTCTGGAAACACCATATATTTT. The encoded protein is CSVGAGFSGNTIYF.

J is TRBJ1-1 and V is TRBV6-1; TRBD1 agrees at 8 bases. The ends lost 3 bases at V and 1 base at J; junction bases unmatched: 4. Per germline, CDR1 MNHNS and CDR2 SASEGT. The CDR3 extends over 15 amino acids. The CDR3 nucleotides read TGTGCCAGCAGTGATTCCCAGGGGGCGAACACTGAAGCTTTCTTT. Its translation is CASSDSQGANTEAFF.

This rearrangement joins TRBV7-9 to TRBJ1-1; no firm D call. The CDR3 is 13 amino acids. Germline V gene data show CDR1 as SEHNR and CDR2 as FQNEAQ (reference sequence). The V gene lost 3 bases and the J gene lost 1 base, with 6 bases spanning the gap. CDR3 loop: CASSLSRNTEAFF. DNA of the CDR3: TGTGCCAGCAGCTTGTCCCGGAACACTGAAGCTTTCTTT.

V usage is TRBV5-1 and J usage is TRBJ1-5; D is ambiguous. CDR3 length: 15 amino acids. CDR1 is SGHRS and CDR2 is YFSETQ in the germline V gene. V lost 4 bases to trimming and J lost 5 bases, with 16 bases between them. Here the CDR3 DNA reads TGCGCCAGCAGCGCTATCGGCGGGGTCGATCAGCCCCAGCATTTT. It yields the protein CASSAIGGVDQPQHF.

The chain carries TRBV19 and TRBJ2-5; 15 bases fit TRBD2. Germline CDR1 LNHDA, CDR2 SQIVND (reference sequence). The CDR3 has 15 residues. The J segment lost 3 bases and the V segment lost 6 bases, leaving 2 bases of the junction unmatched. The CDR3 DNA sequence: TGTGCCAGTAGAAGGACTAGCGGGGGGGAAGAGACCCAGTACTTC. It is translated as CASRRTSGGEETQYF.

The chain links TRBV4-1 to TRBJ1-6; D is unresolved. This CDR3 is built from 14 residues. Trimming removed 0 bases at V and 7 bases at J, with 7 bases between. Germline-derived CDR1 and CDR2 are MGHRA and YSYEKL. The DNA for the CDR3 is TGCGCCAGCAGCCAAGATTCACGGAATTCACCCCTCCACTTT. Encoded protein: CASSQDSRNSPLHF.

The chain employs TRBV6-4 and TRBJ1-2; 7 bases align to TRBD1. With V trimmed by 2 bases and J by 4 bases, 4 bases remained unmatched. Per germline, CDR1 MRHNA and CDR2 SNTAGT. CDR3 length: 14 amino acids. The CDR3 DNA reads TGTGCCAGCAGTGACAGGGGGCAAACCTATGGCTACACCTTC. It specifies CASSDRGQTYGYTF.